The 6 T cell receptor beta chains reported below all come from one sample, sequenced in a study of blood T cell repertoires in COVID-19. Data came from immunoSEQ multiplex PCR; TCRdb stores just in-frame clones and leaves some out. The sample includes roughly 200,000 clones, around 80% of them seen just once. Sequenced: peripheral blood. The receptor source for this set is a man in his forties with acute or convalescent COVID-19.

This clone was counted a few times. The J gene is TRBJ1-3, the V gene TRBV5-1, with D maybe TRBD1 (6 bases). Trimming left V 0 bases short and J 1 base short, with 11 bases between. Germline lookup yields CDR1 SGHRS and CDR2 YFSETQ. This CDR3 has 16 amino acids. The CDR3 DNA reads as TGCGCCAGCAGCTTGGGCAGGGGCTCGTCTGGAAACACCATATATTTT. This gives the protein CASSLGRGSSGNTIYF.

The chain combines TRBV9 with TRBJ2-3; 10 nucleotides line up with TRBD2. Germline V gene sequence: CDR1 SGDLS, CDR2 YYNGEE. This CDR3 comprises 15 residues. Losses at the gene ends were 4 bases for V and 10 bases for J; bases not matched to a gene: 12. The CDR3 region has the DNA TGTGCCAGCAGCCCTAGCGGGAGAGGAATTGATGCGCAGTATTTT. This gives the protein CASSPSGRGIDAQYF. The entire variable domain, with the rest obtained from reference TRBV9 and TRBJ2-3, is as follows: DSGVTQTPKHLITATGQRVTLRCSPRSGDLSVYWYQQSLDQGLQFLIQYYNGEERAKGNILERFSAQQFPDLHSELNLSSLELGDSALYFCASSPSGRGIDAQYFGPGTRLTVL.

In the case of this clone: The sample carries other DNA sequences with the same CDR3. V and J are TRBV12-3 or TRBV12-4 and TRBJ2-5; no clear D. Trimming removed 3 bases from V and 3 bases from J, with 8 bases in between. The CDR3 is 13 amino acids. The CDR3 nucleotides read TGTGCCAGCAGTTTTGGCGGAGAAGAGACCCAGTACTTC. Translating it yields CASSFGGEETQYF.

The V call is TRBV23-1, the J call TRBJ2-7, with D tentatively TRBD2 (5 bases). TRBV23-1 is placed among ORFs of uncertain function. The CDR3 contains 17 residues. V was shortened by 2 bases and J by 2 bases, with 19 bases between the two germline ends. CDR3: CASSQPSGLPRTYEQYF. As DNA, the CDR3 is TGCGCCAGCAGTCAACCATCCGGACTTCCTAGAACCTACGAGCAGTACTTC.

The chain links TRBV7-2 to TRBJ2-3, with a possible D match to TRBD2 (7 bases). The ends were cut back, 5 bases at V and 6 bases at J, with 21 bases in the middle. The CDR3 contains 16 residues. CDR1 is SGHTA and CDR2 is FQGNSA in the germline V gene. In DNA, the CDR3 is TGTGCCAGCAGCCCCCTGGGGGCGGGAGTTTCGGATACGCAGTATTTT. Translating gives CASSPLGAGVSDTQYF.

CDR3 amino acids: CASSPRTGTYEQYF. The DNA of the CDR3 is TGTGCCAGCTCACCACGTACCGGGACCTACGAGCAGTACTTC. The V gene is TRBV18, the J gene TRBJ2-7; weak D call: TRBD2 (5 bases). Between the trimmed V and J ends, which lost 1 base and 2 bases, there was a span of 9 bases. Germline lookup yields CDR1 KGHSH and CDR2 LQKENI. CDR3 length: 14 residues.